The next 16 T cell receptor beta chains were all read from a single sample in a study of vaccination effects on CD4 cells after COVID-19. Antigen-specific CD4+ T cell clonotypes were called by their expansion after viral peptide-pool culture in ViraFEST. Following an approximately eleven-day culture, CD4+ T cells were purified. None of these healthy vaccinees had been infected with SARS-CoV-2 before vaccination. Clones were read by immunoSEQ multiplex PCR, and TCRdb kept only the in-frame ones, dropping some. The data show approximately 23,000 clones, around 68% seen once. The antigens these receptors bind are not known. The sample was CD4+ T cells from PBMCs cultured with HCoV-NL63 spike peptides, taken before COVID-19 vaccination. These receptors were collected from a human donor who received a COVID-19 vaccine.

This chain connects TRBV25-1 to TRBJ1-2; TRBD1 might be the D (5 bases). V dropped 1 base and J dropped 5 bases, with 5 bases sitting between them. From germline, CDR1 is MGHDK and CDR2 SYGVNS. The CDR3 runs to 12 residues. The CDR3 sequence is CASSESGYGYTF. CDR3 nucleotides: TGTGCCAGCAGTGAATCAGGGTATGGCTACACCTTC.

The V gene is TRBV4-1, the J gene TRBJ1-2, with D unclear. The V end was cut by 6 bases, the J end by 2 bases, with 13 bases between. The CDR3 has 14 amino acids. CDR1 and CDR2 (germline): MGHRA, YSYEKL. The CDR3 protein is CASSSVLRNYGYTF. The DNA of the CDR3 is TGCGCCAGCAGTTCGGTCCTAAGAAACTATGGCTACACCTTC.

The V call is TRBV12-3 or TRBV12-4, the J call TRBJ1-5; a possible D gene is TRBD1 (5 bases). There are 13 residues in the CDR3. V lost 8 bases and J lost 1, with 9 bases in between. In nucleotides, the CDR3 is TGTGCCAGCTGCGAGGGGAGCAATCAGCCCCAGCATTTT. Its protein is CASCEGSNQPQHF.

The chain combines TRBV5-1 with TRBJ2-2, with 11 bases that match TRBD2. CDR1 is SGHRS and CDR2 is YFSETQ in the germline V gene. V was clipped by 4 bases and J by 1 base; unmatched bases: 3. The CDR3 totals 16 residues. CDR3 sequence: CASSAGLAENTGELFF. The DNA of the CDR3 is TGCGCCAGCAGCGCGGGACTAGCGGAGAACACCGGGGAGCTGTTTTTT.

The chain joins TRBV3-1 (or the pseudogene TRBV3-2) to TRBJ2-1, with TRBD2 identical over 7 bases. Per germline, CDR1 LGHDT and CDR2 YNNKEL (reference sequence). This CDR3 region has 15 residues. J lost 4 bases, V lost 3 bases, and 6 bases had no gene match. This CDR3 reads CASSHSSGFYNEQFF. In DNA, the CDR3 is TGTGCCAGCAGCCACTCTAGCGGATTTTACAATGAGCAGTTCTTC.

This clone was seen a handful of times. The genes are TRBV10-1 and TRBJ1-2; 7 bases match TRBD1. Germline CDR1 is WNHNN and CDR2 is SYGVQD (reference sequence). The CDR3 runs to 16 residues. V was pared by 4 bases and J by 4 bases, with 12 bases of the junction left unmatched. Here the CDR3 DNA reads TGCGCCAGCAGTGGTCCGAAACTGGGACAGATCTATGGCTACACCTTC. Its translation: CASSGPKLGQIYGYTF.

As DNA, the CDR3 is TGTGCCAGCAGCGCGCTAGCGGGGGCTTCCTACGAGCAGTACTTC. It specifies CASSALAGASYEQYF. This chain joins TRBV7-2 and TRBJ2-7, with TRBD2 identical over 10 bases. From germline, CDR1 is SGHTA and CDR2 FQGNSA. The CDR3 covers 15 residues. Trimming cost V 5 bases and J 1 base; bases outside gene matches: 5. The variable domain in full, with the rest retrieved from reference TRBV7-2 and TRBJ2-7, is GAGVSQSPSNKVTEKGKDVELRCDPISGHTALYWYRQSLGQGLEFLIYFQGNSAPDKSGLPSDRFSAERTGGSVSTLTIQRTQQEDSAVYLCASSALAGASYEQYFGPGTRLTVT.

The V call is TRBV27, the J call TRBJ1-2; TRBD1 matches 9 bases. Germline lookup yields CDR1 MNHEY and CDR2 SMNVEV (reference sequence). This CDR3 is built from 12 residues. The V segment lost 8 bases and the J segment 7 bases; nucleotides outside the gene matches: 5. This CDR3 reads CASGGTGRGYTF. In DNA, the CDR3 is TGTGCCAGCGGTGGGACAGGGCGTGGCTACACCTTC.

V is TRBV7-9 and J is TRBJ1-1; D possibly corresponds to TRBD1 (5 bases). Germline V gene sequence: CDR1 SEHNR, CDR2 FQNEAQ (reference sequence). V was trimmed by 3 bases and J by 2 bases, leaving 10 bases between them. This CDR3 is 14 amino acids long. The CDR3 here is CASSFSGFNTEAFF. DNA of the CDR3: TGTGCCAGCAGCTTCTCAGGGTTTAACACTGAAGCTTTCTTT.

The rearrangement links TRBV5-1 to TRBJ1-1; D might be TRBD1 (5 bases). This CDR3 spans 16 amino acids. CDR1 and CDR2 (germline): SGHRS, YFSETQ. The V gene lost 4 bases and the J gene lost 5 bases, with 21 bases spanning the gap. The CDR3 nucleotides read TGCGCCAGCAGCGCAATAACCGGGACGGTGATAACTGAAGCTTTCTTT. This sequence encodes CASSAITGTVITEAFF.

In its sample, this clone was seen a few times. The V and J genes are TRBV30 and TRBJ1-3, with 9 bases aligning to TRBD1. Germline V lookup: CDR1 GTSNPN, CDR2 SVGIG (reference sequence). The length of the CDR3 is 14 residues. The J segment lost 0 bases and the V segment lost 5 bases, leaving 2 bases of the junction unmatched. The CDR3 sequence: CAWGQGFSGNTIYF. DNA for the CDR3: TGTGCCTGGGGACAGGGGTTCTCTGGAAACACCATATATTTT.

The genes are TRBV6-4 and TRBJ1-2; 9 bases are a match to TRBD1. The CDR3 consists of 14 residues. Trimming at V came to 3 bases and at J to 6 bases, leaving 5 bases not matched to a gene. Per germline, CDR1 MRHNA and CDR2 SNTAGT. The CDR3 region has the DNA TGTGCCAGCAGTGAGGGACAGGGCCTTAATGGCTACACCTTC. As protein: CASSEGQGLNGYTF.

V is TRBV3-1 (or the pseudogene TRBV3-2) and J is TRBJ2-7; D not certain. The V gene lost 0 bases and the J gene lost 3 bases, with 6 bases spanning the gap. Per germline, CDR1 LGHDT and CDR2 YNNKEL (reference sequence). The CDR3 is 13 residues long. The CDR3 protein is CASSQDLGYEQYF. The CDR3 nucleotides are TGTGCCAGCAGCCAAGATCTCGGCTACGAGCAGTACTTC.

This clone was seen only a few times. J is TRBJ1-3 and V is TRBV28; no clear D. V lost 4 bases to trimming and J lost 3 bases, with 13 bases between them. CDR3 length: 15 residues. Germline CDR1 is MDHEN and CDR2 is SYDVKM. CDR3 in amino acids: CASSSMLGGGNTIYF. DNA for the CDR3: TGTGCCAGCAGTTCCATGCTCGGCGGTGGAAACACCATATATTTT.

The rearrangement links TRBV19 to TRBJ2-2; the match to TRBD2 covers 7 bases. Trimming took 2 bases from V and 1 from J; bases not matched to a gene: 1. This CDR3 is 15 amino acids long. CDR1 and CDR2 (germline): LNHDA, SQIVND (reference sequence). The CDR3 sequence is CASSILAGNTGELFF. The CDR3 DNA sequence: TGTGCCAGTAGTATATTAGCGGGGAACACCGGGGAGCTGTTTTTT.

This clone was counted only a few times. The chain joins TRBV5-1 to TRBJ1-4, with D unresolved. Germline CDR1 is SGHRS and CDR2 is YFSETQ. V shed 0 bases and J shed 1 base, with 10 bases lying between them. This CDR3 is built from 16 residues. The chain's CDR3 is CASSLEGIRTNEKLFF. The CDR3 bases are TGCGCCAGCAGCTTGGAAGGGATCCGAACTAATGAAAAACTGTTTTTT. Full variable domain (missing parts from reference TRBV5-1 and TRBJ1-4): KAGVTQTPRYLIKTRGQQVTLSCSPISGHRSVSWYQQTPGQGLQFLFEYFSETQRNKGNFPGRFSGRQFSNSRSEMNVSTLELGDSALYLCASSLEGIRTNEKLFFGSGTQLSVL.